This is a list of T cell receptor beta chains from one sample in a study of STAT5B mutations in CD4+ large granular lymphocyte leukemia. Sequencing used immunoSEQ multiplex PCR; TCRdb keeps in-frame clones, though not all of them. The profile shows nearly 35,000 clones, about 70% of them singletons. Sequencing was carried out using CD4+ T cells from blood buffy coats. Receptors were obtained from a human donor in good health. CDR3s include the opening cysteine and the closing phenylalanine or tryptophan. Fields, in order: clone size, J gene, D gene, V gene, CDR3 DNA, CDR3 protein. A D gene is named only where the DNA matches it firmly. Clone size is given for some rows only: seen once, a few or many times, or a class if the clone is expanded.

.	TRBJ1-2	.	TRBV11-3	TGTGCCAGCAGCCCCAACAGGGACGACTATGGCTACACCTTC	CASSPNRDDYGYTF
.	TRBJ1-1	TRBD1	TRBV7-2	TGTGCCAGCAGCTCGCTGGACAGGGGGCTGGGTGAAGCTTTCTTT	CASSSLDRGLGEAFF
.	TRBJ1-3	.	TRBV5-1	TGCGCCAGCTCCAACGGTGGACTTTCGCTGGGGAACACCATATATTTT	CASSNGGLSLGNTIYF
.	TRBJ1-1	.	TRBV5-5	TGTGCCAGCAGCTTGTCGCATCCAGGGAGTGGCACTGAAGCTTTCTTT	CASSLSHPGSGTEAFF
.	TRBJ1-1	.	TRBV27	TGTGCCAGCATTCCCCGATGGGGCACTGAAGCTTTCTTT	CASIPRWGTEAFF
few	TRBJ1-1	TRBD1	TRBV6-5	TGTGCCAGCAGTTACCGCCTGACAGGGTACTACACTGAAGCTTTCTTT	CASSYRLTGYYTEAFF
.	TRBJ2-5	.	TRBV7-2	TGTGCCAGCAGCTTGCAGAGTAGTTTTAAGCGAGAGACCCAGTACTTC	CASSLQSSFKRETQYF
.	TRBJ1-2	TRBD1	TRBV6-1	TGTGCCAGCAGTGAAAGGACAGGGTTTAACTATGGCTACACCTTC	CASSERTGFNYGYTF
.	TRBJ2-7	.	TRBV19	TGTGCCAGTAGTCGAAGTAGCAACTACGAGCAGTACTTC	CASSRSSNYEQYF
.	TRBJ1-6	TRBD1	TRBV6-4	TGTGCCAGCAGCCCGGGACAGGGTAATTCACCCCTCCACTTT	CASSPGQGNSPLHF
.	TRBJ1-4	TRBD1	TRBV10-3	TGTGCCACCCACAGGGGGCTAGGTGAAAAACTGTTTTTT	CATHRGLGEKLFF
.	TRBJ2-7	.	TRBV9	TGTGCCAGCAGCCCCAGGAGGGCCTCCGAGCAGTACTTC	CASSPRRASEQYF
.	TRBJ2-1	TRBD2	TRBV4-2	TGTGCCAGCAGCCAATCGGCTAGCGGGGCGTCCTACAATGAGCAGTTCTTC	CASSQSASGASYNEQFF
.	TRBJ1-5	TRBD1	TRBV2	TGTGCCAGCAGCGCGGGACAGGGAGGCAATCAGCCCCAGCATTTT	CASSAGQGGNQPQHF
.	TRBJ1-6	TRBD1	TRBV11-3	TGTGCCAGCAGCCTGGGACAGTATAATTCACCCCTCCACTTT	CASSLGQYNSPLHF
few	TRBJ1-5	.	TRBV5-6	TGTGCCAGCAGCTTGGGCAGGGTAGATCAGCCCCAGCATTTT	CASSLGRVDQPQHF
.	TRBJ2-1	.	TRBV19	TGTGCCACCTCGAATGTACATTTCTCGGGTGAGCAGTTCTTC	CATSNVHFSGEQFF
.	TRBJ2-5	TRBD2	TRBV7-9	TGTGCCAGCAGCTTAGGGTTAGCGGGGCCGTACCAAGAGACCCAGTACTTC	CASSLGLAGPYQETQYF
few	TRBJ1-1	.	TRBV7-9	TGTGCCAGCAGCCCTGGGTGGGGGGCCGGGGGCACTGAAGCTTTCTTT	CASSPGWGAGGTEAFF
.	TRBJ1-2	TRBD1	TRBV6-1	TGTGCCAGCAGTGAAGGACAGGGGGCACCTAACTATGGCTACACCTTC	CASSEGQGAPNYGYTF
.	TRBJ1-4	TRBD1	TRBV9	TGTGCCAGCGCCCGCGGGGACAGCGGTGAAAAACTGTTTTTT	CASARGDSGEKLFF
.	TRBJ1-1	TRBD1	TRBV7-2	TGTGCCAGCAGCACCCAGGGGGTGTTGATGAACACTGAAGCTTTCTTT	CASSTQGVLMNTEAFF
once	TRBJ1-1	.	TRBV21-1	TGTGCCAGCAGCCTCCGGGACACTAACACTGAAGCTTTCTTT	CASSLRDTNTEAFF
.	TRBJ1-2	TRBD1	TRBV7-2	TGTGCCAGCAGCTCTAACAGGGGAGATATCTATGGCTACACCTTC	CASSSNRGDIYGYTF
.	TRBJ2-7	TRBD1	TRBV6-4	TGTGCCAGCAGTCCATTCCCGGGACAGGGCTACGAGCAGTACTTC	CASSPFPGQGYEQYF
once	TRBJ2-5	TRBD2	TRBV7-2	TGTGCCAGCAGCTTTTCGGGGGGGCGGAGTGAGACCCAGTACTTC	CASSFSGGRSETQYF
.	TRBJ2-7	.	TRBV2	TGTGCCACGCGCGCTACTTTCTACGAGCAGTACTTC	CATRATFYEQYF
.	TRBJ1-4	.	TRBV18	TGTGCCAGCTCAACAGGGCTGGACGATGAAAAACTGTTTTTT	CASSTGLDDEKLFF
.	TRBJ1-1	.	TRBV7-2	TGTGCCAGCAGCTTAACTCTCCTCGACACTGAAGCTTTCTTT	CASSLTLLDTEAFF
.	TRBJ1-3	.	TRBV7-2	TGTGCCAGCAGCGCCATTCAGGGAGTTCTTGGAAACACCATATATTTT	CASSAIQGVLGNTIYF
.	TRBJ2-3	.	TRBV6-5	TGTGCCAGCAGAACCCTCACAGATACGCAGTATTTT	CASRTLTDTQYF
.	TRBJ1-5	.	TRBV27	TGTGCCAGCAAAGGGGGGCATCAGCCCCAGCATTTT	CASKGGHQPQHF
.	TRBJ1-3	.	TRBV6-5	TGTGCCAGCAGTTACTCGGGCAGGGCAGCTGGAAACACCATATATTTT	CASSYSGRAAGNTIYF
.	TRBJ1-1	.	TRBV11-2	TGTGCCAGCAGCTTAGCGGGGTCGGCCCTTGAAGCTTTCTTT	CASSLAGSALEAFF
.	TRBJ1-5	.	TRBV2	TGTGCCAGCAGTGTATCAGAGCGCGATAGCAATCAGCCCCAGCATTTT	CASSVSERDSNQPQHF
.	TRBJ1-1	.	TRBV7-2	TGTGCCAGCAGCTTTCTTGGGGGGGACACTGAAGCTTTCTTT	CASSFLGGDTEAFF
.	TRBJ1-2	.	TRBV29-1	TGCAGCGTACAGGGCGTGAACTATGGCTACACCTTC	CSVQGVNYGYTF
.	TRBJ2-7	TRBD1	TRBV5-1	TGCGCCAGCAGCCTGACCGGGACAGGGAACTACGAGCAGTACTTC	CASSLTGTGNYEQYF
.	TRBJ2-3	TRBD2	TRBV19	TGTGCCAGTCGGGGGTGGGTAGCGGGGCAAGATACGCAGTATTTT	CASRGWVAGQDTQYF
.	TRBJ2-7	.	TRBV20-1	TGCAGTGCTCTCACAGAGTACGAGCAGTACTTC	CSALTEYEQYF
.	TRBJ2-7	TRBD1	TRBV4-1	TGCGCCAGCAGCCGAACAGGGGTCGAGCAGTACTTC	CASSRTGVEQYF